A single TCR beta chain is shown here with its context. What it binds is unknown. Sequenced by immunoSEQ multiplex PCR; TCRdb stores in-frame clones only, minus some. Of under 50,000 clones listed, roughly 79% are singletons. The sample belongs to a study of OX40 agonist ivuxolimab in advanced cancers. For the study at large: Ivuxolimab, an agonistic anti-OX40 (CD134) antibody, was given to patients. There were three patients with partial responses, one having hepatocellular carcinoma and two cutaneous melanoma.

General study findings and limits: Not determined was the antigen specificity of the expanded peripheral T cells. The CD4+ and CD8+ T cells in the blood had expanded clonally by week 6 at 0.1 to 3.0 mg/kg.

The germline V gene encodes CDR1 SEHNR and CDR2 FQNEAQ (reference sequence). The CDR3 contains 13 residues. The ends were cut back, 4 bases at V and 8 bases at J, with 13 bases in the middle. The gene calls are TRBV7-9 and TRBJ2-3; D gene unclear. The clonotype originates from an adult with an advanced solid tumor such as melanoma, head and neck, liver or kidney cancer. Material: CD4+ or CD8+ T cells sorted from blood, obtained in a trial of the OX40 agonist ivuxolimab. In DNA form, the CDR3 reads TGTGCCAGCAGCTCAGGCGGCCGTCCTACGCAGTATTTT. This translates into CASSSGGRPTQYF.